This passage covers 8 T cell receptor beta chains from one sample sequenced in a study of human T cells and chemical hapten exposure. Noted time point: pre-sensitization, week 0. As to treatment: therapeutic diphenylcyclopropenone sensitization with weekly scalp DPC. TCRdb re-called the RACE reads with MiXCR, one entry per CDR3 protein. This sample has more than 80,000 distinct CDR3 sequences; under 14% occur once, and the top ten carry around 3.3%. Source: whole blood, taken in connection with sensitization to the hapten diphenylcyclopropenone (DPC). The receptors here all came from a woman aged 55 to 70 with alopecia areata. Some clones in this sample may be carry-over from other donors' samples.

This clonotype was counted a few times. The chain combines TRBV3-1 with TRBJ1-2; D is uncertain. The ends were cut back, 2 bases at V and 5 bases at J, with 6 bases in the middle. This CDR3 is built from 12 residues. Germline-derived CDR1 and CDR2 are LGHDT and YNNKEL (reference sequence). The CDR3 protein is CASSQHEYGYTF. In DNA form, the CDR3 reads TGTGCCAGCAGCCAACATGAATATGGCTACACCTTC.

At least ten counts were recorded for this clonotype. CDR3 coding DNA: TGTGCCAGCAGCGTAGCGGGGTTTTCCCACGAGCAGTACTTC. Amino acids: CASSVAGFSHEQYF. The J gene is TRBJ2-7, the V gene TRBV9; D might be TRBD2 (5 bases). CDR3 length: 14 residues. Trimming pared 0 bases from V and 5 bases from J, leaving 12 bases between. The V gene's germline CDR1 is SGDLS and CDR2 YYNGEE.

V gene TRBV12-3 or TRBV12-4 combines with J gene TRBJ2-7; D is possibly TRBD2 (5 bases). Trimming removed 3 bases at V and 2 bases at J, with 17 bases between. The CDR3 has 16 amino acids. In DNA, the CDR3 is TGTGCCAGCAGTTTTTTTCTTCCAGAGGGTACCTACGAGCAGTACTTC. Its translation: CASSFFLPEGTYEQYF.

The chain employs TRBV5-1 and TRBJ2-7, with 7 bases identical to TRBD2. Looked up from germline, CDR1 is SGHRS and CDR2 is YFSETQ. There are 14 residues in the CDR3. V shed 5 bases, J shed 2 bases, and the junction held 7 bases outside the gene matches. CDR3 nucleotide sequence: TGCGCCAGCAGTCTGCTAGCGGAGCCCTACGAGCAGTACTTC. It codes for CASSLLAEPYEQYF.

The V gene is TRBV6-1, the J gene TRBJ2-1; the D gene is possibly TRBD1 (7 bases). V was pared by 8 bases and J by 8 bases, with 16 bases between. CDR1 is MNHNS, CDR2 SASEGT, per germline. The CDR3 is 13 amino acids. The CDR3, as DNA: TGTGCCAGCGAGACTAGGGGGCGGGATGAGCAGTTCTTC. It is translated as CASETRGRDEQFF.

This clonotype has just a few counts. The chain recombines TRBV7-6 with TRBJ1-5; D may be TRBD1 (5 bases). Germline V gene sequence: CDR1 SGHVS, CDR2 FNYEAQ. The CDR3 contains 15 residues. The V end was cut by 5 bases, the J end by 5 bases, with 16 bases between. The CDR3 is CASSPGAVADQPQHF. In DNA, the CDR3 is TGTGCCAGCAGCCCCGGGGCGGTGGCGGATCAGCCCCAGCATTTT.

The genes are TRBV11-2 and TRBJ1-5; no clear D gene. The germline V and J ends were trimmed by 5 bases and 9 bases, with 17 bases remaining between them. The CDR3 is 14 residues long. Germline loops: CDR1 SGHAT, CDR2 FQNNGV. The CDR3 DNA is TGTGCCAGCAGCCTTGCGGACTTTGGAGGGCCCCAGCATTTT. Its protein is CASSLADFGGPQHF.

Notes on this clonotype: The junction departs from germline at one end; a sequencing error may be responsible. The chain joins TRBV12-3 or TRBV12-4 to TRBJ1-2, with D perhaps TRBD1 (5 bases). The CDR3 length is 17 residues. CDR3 sequence reads: CASSLMSTVRGDYVYTF. The DNA of the CDR3 is TGTGCCAGCAGTTTAATGTCGACAGTTAGGGGTGACTATGTCTACACCTTC.